This T cell receptor beta chain is drawn from a study of blood T cell repertoires in COVID-19. Germline V gives CDR1 SGHRS, CDR2 YFSETQ. The V gene end was trimmed by 0 bases and the J gene end by 7 bases; junction bases not matched to a gene: 6. The CDR3 contains 14 residues. Data came from immunoSEQ multiplex PCR; TCRdb stores just in-frame clones and leaves some out. This sample has hundreds of thousands of clones; about 88% occur once, and the top ten carry 2.5% to 3%. In this sample, this clone turned up once. Which cohort a participant joined came from the clinical history participants gave. Either two negative PCRs, clearance, or symptom resolution qualified Cohort 3 donors as recovered.

Sequencing input: PBMCs or T cells enriched from blood (not recorded which). This sequence joins TRBV5-1 and TRBJ1-2; 7 bases map to TRBD1. This sequence was found in a woman in her 30s who had recovered from COVID-19. The CDR3 nucleotides read TGCGCCAGCAGCTTGGAAACAGGGGCCCTTGGCTACACCTTC. Translation gives CASSLETGALGYTF.